This is a list of T cell receptor beta chains from one sample in a study of blood T cell repertoires in COVID-19. TCRdb's table, derived via immunoSEQ multiplex PCR, lists solely in-frame clones and lacks some. The table shows approximately 150,000 clones, with 87% occurring only once. Sequencing was carried out using PBMCs or T cells enriched from blood (not recorded which). The receptors shown here come from a woman in her thirties or forties who had been exposed to COVID-19. Each CDR3 is given with its conserved first and last residue. A D gene is named only where the DNA matches it firmly. Expanded clones are given a class, and other clones once, few, many or no size at all.

v_gene	abundance	j_gene	d_gene	CDR3aa	CDR3nt
TRBV19	-	TRBJ2-2	-	CASSITGANTGELFF	TGTGCCAGTAGTATTACGGGAGCGAACACCGGGGAGCTGTTTTTT
TRBV2	once	TRBJ2-1	-	CASGGLRASNEQFF	TGTGCCAGCGGGGGACTGCGGGCCAGCAATGAGCAGTTCTTC
TRBV18	-	TRBJ1-1	-	CASSPQGKNTEAFF	TGTGCCAGCTCACCGCAGGGGAAGAACACTGAAGCTTTCTTT
TRBV11-2	-	TRBJ1-6	TRBD1	CATARTRDSYNSPLHF	TGTGCCACCGCTAGGACCCGGGACAGCTATAATTCACCCCTCCACTTT
TRBV5-8	-	TRBJ2-3	-	CASSLARFFTDTQYF	TGTGCCAGCAGCTTGGCGCGGTTCTTCACAGATACGCAGTATTTT
TRBV10-1	few	TRBJ2-1	TRBD2	CASSEGTTIPNEQFF	TGCGCCAGCAGTGAGGGGACTACGATTCCCAATGAGCAGTTCTTC
TRBV7-2	once	TRBJ2-1	-	CASSLQRAGNEQFF	TGTGCCAGCAGCCTTCAGAGGGCGGGCAATGAGCAGTTCTTC
TRBV12-3/TRBV12-4	-	TRBJ2-7	-	CASSSRGEQYF	TGTGCCAGCAGCTCCAGGGGAGAGCAGTACTTC
TRBV28	once	TRBJ1-2	-	CASSRTAQLIYGYTF	TGTGCCAGCAGCCGGACAGCGCAACTTATCTATGGCTACACCTTC
TRBV5-1	-	TRBJ1-5	-	CASSATAGGSNQPQHF	TGCGCCAGCAGCGCGACCGCGGGAGGGAGCAATCAGCCCCAGCATTTT
TRBV4-1	-	TRBJ1-5	-	CASSQDSSNYQPQHF	TGCGCCAGCAGCCAAGATTCGAGTAACTATCAGCCCCAGCATTTT
TRBV29-1	-	TRBJ1-1	-	CSVAGDTEAFF	TGCAGCGTTGCGGGGGACACTGAAGCTTTCTTT
TRBV5-8	-	TRBJ1-2	-	CASSLAGGPFYGYTF	TGTGCCAGCAGCTTGGCGGGGGGACCCTTCTATGGCTACACCTTC
TRBV18	-	TRBJ1-1	-	CASSEGQSPRAFF	TGTGCCAGCTCAGAAGGACAATCGCCTCGGGCTTTCTTT
TRBV15	-	TRBJ2-1	TRBD2	CATSREGLGYNEQFF	TGTGCCACCAGCAGAGAGGGACTAGGCTACAATGAGCAGTTCTTC
TRBV5-1	-	TRBJ2-7	-	CASSPRRGGVSEQYF	TGCGCCAGCAGCCCCCGGCGGGGCGGGGTTTCGGAGCAGTACTTC
TRBV7-3	-	TRBJ2-1	-	CASSIFAGSSYNEQFF	TGTGCCAGCAGCATATTCGCGGGGAGCTCCTACAATGAGCAGTTCTTC
TRBV6-2/TRBV6-3	-	TRBJ2-7	TRBD1	CASSRTGSSYEQYF	TGTGCCAGCAGCCGGACAGGGAGCTCCTACGAGCAGTACTTC
TRBV9	-	TRBJ2-3	TRBD1	CASSADRGQNTDTQYF	TGTGCCAGCAGCGCAGACAGGGGGCAGAACACAGATACGCAGTATTTT
TRBV6-4	-	TRBJ1-1	-	CASRTEDRENTEAFF	TGTGCCAGCAGAACAGAGGACAGAGAGAACACTGAAGCTTTCTTT
TRBV2	-	TRBJ2-4	TRBD2	CASSESVGGILGNIQYF	TGTGCCAGCAGTGAATCTGTCGGGGGGATCTTGGGAAACATTCAGTACTTC
TRBV7-9	once	TRBJ1-2	TRBD1	CASSLGGQVHGYTF	TGTGCCAGCAGCTTAGGAGGACAGGTCCATGGCTACACCTTC
TRBV7-2	-	TRBJ2-5	-	CASSSTSEDRQETQYF	TGTGCCAGCAGCTCCACCTCCGAGGACAGACAAGAGACCCAGTACTTC
TRBV6-2/TRBV6-3	-	TRBJ2-7	TRBD2	CASSSTGTSFDEQYF	TGTGCCAGCAGTTCAACCGGGACTAGCTTCGACGAGCAGTACTTC
TRBV19	-	TRBJ1-1	-	CASSPGGRGTEAFF	TGTGCCAGTAGCCCCGGGGGGAGGGGGACTGAAGCTTTCTTT
TRBV18	-	TRBJ1-2	-	CASSPGVSTYGYTF	TGTGCCAGCTCCCCCGGGGTGTCCACCTATGGCTACACCTTC
TRBV9	-	TRBJ2-5	-	CASSVDLAQETQYF	TGTGCCAGCAGCGTAGATCTAGCCCAAGAGACCCAGTACTTC
TRBV9	-	TRBJ1-2	-	CASSVDLLQGYGYTF	TGTGCCAGCAGCGTAGATCTTCTTCAGGGCTATGGCTACACCTTC
TRBV5-1	once	TRBJ2-7	-	CASSLWAGASYEQYF	TGCGCCAGCAGCTTGTGGGCGGGGGCGTCCTACGAGCAGTACTTC
TRBV28	-	TRBJ2-7	TRBD1	CASSLEGGGFSSYEQYF	TGTGCCAGCAGTTTGGAAGGGGGCGGGTTTAGCTCCTACGAGCAGTACTTC
TRBV6-5	-	TRBJ2-3	-	CASTFYTDTQYF	TGTGCCAGCACCTTCTACACAGATACGCAGTATTTT
TRBV2	few	TRBJ1-1	-	CASSEALRGSTEAFF	TGTGCCAGCAGTGAAGCGCTTCGGGGAAGCACTGAAGCTTTCTTT
TRBV5-6	once	TRBJ1-1	-	CASSLVQGVRDTEAFF	TGTGCCAGCAGCTTGGTTCAGGGCGTGCGTGACACTGAAGCTTTCTTT
TRBV4-3	-	TRBJ1-3	-	CASSQTQSGNTIYF	TGCGCCAGCAGCCAAACACAGTCTGGAAACACCATATATTTT
TRBV4-1	-	TRBJ1-5	TRBD1	CASSQVAGQGGKQPQHF	TGCGCCAGCAGCCAAGTCGCTGGGCAGGGGGGCAAGCAGCCCCAGCATTTT
TRBV7-7	-	TRBJ2-5	TRBD2	CASSQAGGQETQYF	TGTGCCAGCAGCCAAGCGGGGGGGCAAGAGACCCAGTACTTC
TRBV6-6	-	TRBJ1-5	TRBD1	CASSFDRELANQPQHF	TGTGCCAGCAGTTTTGACAGGGAATTGGCTAATCAGCCCCAGCATTTT
TRBV19	-	TRBJ2-7	TRBD2	CASSPRDYDYEQYF	TGTGCCAGTAGTCCCCGGGACTACGACTACGAGCAGTACTTC
TRBV5-1	-	TRBJ1-1	TRBD1	CASSPVQGRDTEAFF	TGCGCCAGCAGCCCGGTACAGGGGCGGGACACTGAAGCTTTCTTT
TRBV4-1	-	TRBJ2-3	-	CASSESTTTDTQYF	TGCGCCAGCAGCGAATCGACGACAACAGATACGCAGTATTTT